The 8 T cell receptor beta chains below come from one sample, sequenced in a study of patients and donors after allogeneic stem cell transplantation. Using its own MiXCR run on the RT-PCR reads, TCRdb lists one record per CDR3 protein. The data show about a million distinct CDR3 sequences, roughly 18% seen once. The sample taken for sequencing was blood, either unsorted or a sorted T cell fraction (not recorded which). All receptors come from a human donor who was either an allogeneic HSCT recipient or a stem cell or donor lymphocyte infusion donor (not recorded which). It is not recorded whose cells these are; they may come from a transplant donor.

The rearrangement joins TRBV6-1 to TRBJ2-7; 7 bases are shared with TRBD2. The germline V gene encodes CDR1 MNHNS and CDR2 SASEGT. CDR3 length: 13 residues. The ends lost 11 bases at V and 6 bases at J; junction bases unmatched: 13. CDR3 sequence reads: CAGGGDYPGEQYF. DNA of the CDR3: TGTGCCGGGGGAGGGGACTACCCTGGCGAGCAGTACTTC.

This clonotype was counted only a few times. The chain employs TRBV12-3 or TRBV12-4 and TRBJ2-7; either TRBD1 or TRBD2 may supply D (5 bases each). The CDR3 has 12 amino acids. Trimming cost V 6 bases and J 6 bases, with 12 bases left between them. CDR3 DNA: TGTGCCAGCAGCGACCCAGGGAGCGAGCAGTACTTC. Translating gives CASSDPGSEQYF.

The V gene is TRBV27, the J gene TRBJ2-1; 8 bases agree with TRBD2. This CDR3 has 17 amino acids. Germline CDR1 MNHEY, CDR2 SMNVEV (reference sequence). Germline trimming cut 5 bases from V and 0 bases from J; bases unmatched to any gene: 9. Written as DNA, the CDR3 is TGTGCCAGCAGTCCCCCAGGGGCGGGAGGCTCCTACAATGAGCAGTTCTTC. It translates to CASSPPGAGGSYNEQFF.

The chain joins TRBV20-1 to TRBJ1-1; 9 positions agree with TRBD1. Germline V gene data show CDR1 as DFQATT and CDR2 as SNEGSKA (reference sequence). V lost 8 bases and J lost 6; bases outside the gene matches: 10. This CDR3 contains 13 residues. The CDR3 here is CSPKIQGAAEAFF. The CDR3 bases are TGCAGTCCAAAAATACAGGGGGCGGCTGAAGCTTTCTTT.

The rearrangement links TRBV14 to TRBJ2-3, with a weak D call TRBD2 (5 bases). Germline V gene lookup returns CDR1 SGHDN and CDR2 FVKESK. The CDR3 is 15 amino acids. With 0 bases removed from V and 1 base from J, the gap between germline ends came to 8 bases. The CDR3 DNA reads TGTGCCAGCAGCCAAGAGAGGCGGGGCACAGATACGCAGTATTTT. Its protein is CASSQERRGTDTQYF.

The gene calls are TRBV7-3 and TRBJ2-4; possibly TRBD2 for D (6 bases). The CDR3 covers 18 residues. The germline V and J ends were trimmed by 1 base and 5 bases, with 21 bases remaining between them. Germline values: CDR1 SGHTA, CDR2 FQGTGA. The CDR3 sequence is CASSLRGTLKAGENIQYF. The CDR3 DNA sequence: TGTGCCAGCAGCTTAAGGGGGACTCTAAAAGCCGGGGAAAACATTCAGTACTTC.

This clonotype was counted only a few times. V is TRBV11-1 and J is TRBJ1-2, with TRBD1 matching 7 bases. This CDR3 is 13 amino acids long. With 5 bases clipped from V and 6 bases from J, the junction kept 6 bases outside the gene matches. CDR1 and CDR2 from the germline V gene are SGHAT and FQDESV (reference sequence). The CDR3 loop is CASSMTGFNGYTF. The CDR3 coding sequence is TGTGCCAGCAGCATGACAGGGTTTAATGGCTACACCTTC.

This clonotype was detected a few times. The genes are TRBV11-3 and TRBJ1-1; D is possibly TRBD1 (5 bases). Trimming shortened V by 4 bases and J by 1 base, and 16 bases separated the two germline ends. The CDR3 totals 16 residues. Germline V gene data show CDR1 as SGHNT and CDR2 as YENEEA. The CDR3 loop reads CASSSITGTANTEAFF. In DNA, the CDR3 is TGTGCCAGCAGCTCTATCACCGGGACTGCGAACACTGAAGCTTTCTTT.